This TCR beta chain was captured by sequencing in a study of T-cell reconstitution after alpha-beta-depleted transplantation in children. This clonotype was detected ten times or more. The trim removed 0 bases at V and 4 bases at J, leaving 6 bases unmatched. The CDR3 contains 16 residues. Germline loops: CDR1 MGHRA, CDR2 YSYEKL. Unique molecular identifiers were used to barcode this TCRbeta library. MiXCR, run by TCRdb on the PCR reads, gives a single entry per CDR3 protein. The data show about 98,000 distinct CDR3 sequences, less than 6% seen once. The specimen was PBMCs, mostly from graft donor cells, collected 60 days after TCRalphabeta/CD19-depleted stem cell transplant. The TCR originated in a female patient between 2 and 10 years old who had a stem cell transplant for Fanconi anemia, so the T cells may come from the graft donor. The chain employs TRBV4-1 and TRBJ2-5; 9 bases are shared with TRBD2. CDR3 in DNA: TGCGCCAGCAGCCAAGAAAGGGGACTAGCCGGAGAGACCCAGTACTTC. It specifies CASSQERGLAGETQYF.